The clone carrying this TCR beta chain came up once. Its antigen is unidentified. The data were obtained in a study of cytomegalovirus exposure and HLA in healthy donors. Broader study findings: Earlier findings revealed that most TCR beta V segments proved productive either about 90% or about 30% of the time.

PCR employed 60 Vbeta and 13 Jbeta primers. Sequenced by immunoSEQ multiplex PCR; TCRdb stores in-frame clones only, minus some. This table holds 110,000 to 150,000 clones, approximately 80% found once. The sequencing input was PBMCs. The sequence was obtained from a woman in her forties or fifties in good health and CMV-seronegative.

Written as DNA, the CDR3 is TGTGCCAGCAGTTCGAGGGTCACCTACGAGCAGTACTTC. Translating it yields CASSSRVTYEQYF. The chain recombines TRBV28 with TRBJ2-7; D perhaps matches TRBD2 (5 bases). Germline lookup yields CDR1 MDHEN and CDR2 SYDVKM. V was shortened by 4 bases and J by 2 bases, with 9 bases between the two germline ends. The CDR3 is 13 amino acids.